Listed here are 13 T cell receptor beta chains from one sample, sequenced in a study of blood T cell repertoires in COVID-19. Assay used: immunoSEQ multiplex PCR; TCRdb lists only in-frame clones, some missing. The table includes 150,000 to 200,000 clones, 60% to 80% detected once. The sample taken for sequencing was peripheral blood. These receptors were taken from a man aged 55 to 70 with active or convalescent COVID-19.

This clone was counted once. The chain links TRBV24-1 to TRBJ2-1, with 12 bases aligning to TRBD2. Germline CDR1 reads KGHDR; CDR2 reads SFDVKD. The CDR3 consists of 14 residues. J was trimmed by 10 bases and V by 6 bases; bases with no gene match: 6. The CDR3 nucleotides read TGTGCCACCAGTCCTAGCGGGAGGGCCGGAGAGCAGTTCTTC. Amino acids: CATSPSGRAGEQFF.

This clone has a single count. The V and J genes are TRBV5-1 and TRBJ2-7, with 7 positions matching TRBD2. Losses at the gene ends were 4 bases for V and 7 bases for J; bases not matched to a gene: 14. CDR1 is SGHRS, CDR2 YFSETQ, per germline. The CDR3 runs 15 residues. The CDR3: CASSPNRDWGGEQYF. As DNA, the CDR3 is TGCGCCAGCAGCCCCAACCGGGACTGGGGGGGAGAGCAGTACTTC.

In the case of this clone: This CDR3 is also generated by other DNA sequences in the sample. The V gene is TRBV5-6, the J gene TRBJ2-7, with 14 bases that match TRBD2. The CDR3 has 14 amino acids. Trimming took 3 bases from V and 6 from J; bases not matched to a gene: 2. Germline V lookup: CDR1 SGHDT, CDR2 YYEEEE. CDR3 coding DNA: TGTGCCAGCAGCTCCGGACTAGCGGGAGGCGAGCAGTACTTC. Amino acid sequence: CASSSGLAGGEQYF.

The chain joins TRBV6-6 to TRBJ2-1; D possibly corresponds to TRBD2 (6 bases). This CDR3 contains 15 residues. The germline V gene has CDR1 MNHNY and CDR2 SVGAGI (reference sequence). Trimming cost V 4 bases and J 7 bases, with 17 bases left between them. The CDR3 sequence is CASSFAGRNRNEQFF. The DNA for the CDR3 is TGTGCCAGCAGTTTCGCCGGGAGAAATAGAAATGAGCAGTTCTTC.

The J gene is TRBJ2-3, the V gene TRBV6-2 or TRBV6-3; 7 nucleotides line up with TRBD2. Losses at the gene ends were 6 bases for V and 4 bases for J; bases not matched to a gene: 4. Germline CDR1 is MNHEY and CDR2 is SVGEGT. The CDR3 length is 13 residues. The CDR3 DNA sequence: TGTGCCAGCAGCCGGGGGGAGGCAGATACGCAGTATTTT. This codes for CASSRGEADTQYF.

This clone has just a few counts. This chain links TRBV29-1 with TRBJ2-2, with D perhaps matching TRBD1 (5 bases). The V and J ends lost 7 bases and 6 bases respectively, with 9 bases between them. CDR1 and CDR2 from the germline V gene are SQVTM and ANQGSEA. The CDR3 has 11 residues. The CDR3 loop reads CSGRQSGELFF. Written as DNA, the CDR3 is TGCAGCGGGAGACAGTCCGGGGAGCTGTTTTTT.

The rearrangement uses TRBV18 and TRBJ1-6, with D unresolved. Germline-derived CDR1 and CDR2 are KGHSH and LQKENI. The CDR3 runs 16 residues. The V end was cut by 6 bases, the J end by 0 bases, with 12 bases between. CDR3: CASSLAPLSYNSPLHF. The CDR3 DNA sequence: TGTGCCAGCTCCCTCGCCCCACTCTCCTATAATTCACCCCTCCACTTT.

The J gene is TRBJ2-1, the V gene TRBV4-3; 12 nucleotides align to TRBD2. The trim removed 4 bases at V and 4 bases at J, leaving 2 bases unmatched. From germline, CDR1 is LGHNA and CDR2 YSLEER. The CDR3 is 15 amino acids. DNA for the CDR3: TGCGCCAGCAGCCCGGGACTAGCGGGTTACAATGAGCAGTTCTTC. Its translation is CASSPGLAGYNEQFF.

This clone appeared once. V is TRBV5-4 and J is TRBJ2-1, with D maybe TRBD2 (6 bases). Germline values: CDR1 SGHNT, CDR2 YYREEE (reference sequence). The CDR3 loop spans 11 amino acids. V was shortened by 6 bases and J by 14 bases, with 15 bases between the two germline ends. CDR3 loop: CASIEGLQKFF. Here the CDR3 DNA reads TGTGCCAGCATCGAGGGACTCCAAAAGTTCTTC.

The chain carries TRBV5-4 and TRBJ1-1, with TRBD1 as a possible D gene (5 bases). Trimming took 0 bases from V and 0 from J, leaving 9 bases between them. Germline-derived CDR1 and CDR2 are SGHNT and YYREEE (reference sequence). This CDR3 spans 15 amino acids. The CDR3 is CASSLATGVNTEAFF. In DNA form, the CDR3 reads TGTGCCAGCAGCTTGGCCACGGGGGTGAACACTGAAGCTTTCTTT.

CDR3 residues: CASSSYPAGLAGDDEQFF. The CDR3 DNA is TGTGCCAGCAGTTCCTACCCTGCCGGACTAGCGGGAGACGATGAGCAGTTCTTC. The chain combines TRBV28 with TRBJ2-1; 13 bases fit TRBD2. The CDR3 runs 18 residues. Trimming cost V 4 bases and J 8 bases; bases outside gene matches: 14. The V gene's germline CDR1 is MDHEN and CDR2 SYDVKM.

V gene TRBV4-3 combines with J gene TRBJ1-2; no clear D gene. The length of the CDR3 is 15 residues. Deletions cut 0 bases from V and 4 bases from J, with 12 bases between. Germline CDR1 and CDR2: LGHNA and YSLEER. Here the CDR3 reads CASSQDLTPVYGYTF. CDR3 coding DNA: TGCGCCAGCAGCCAAGATCTGACACCGGTCTATGGCTACACCTTC.

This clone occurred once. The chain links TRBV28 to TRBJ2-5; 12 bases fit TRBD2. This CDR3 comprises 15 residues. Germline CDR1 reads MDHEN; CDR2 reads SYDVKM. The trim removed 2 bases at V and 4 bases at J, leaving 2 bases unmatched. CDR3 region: CASSLLAGGIETQYF. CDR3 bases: TGTGCCAGCAGTTTACTAGCGGGAGGGATAGAGACCCAGTACTTC.